The 13 T cell receptor beta chains below were found in one sample sequenced in a study of T cell responses to AZD1222 COVID-19 vaccine. The assay was immunoSEQ multiplex PCR, and TCRdb's table has in-frame clones only and misses some. Among 150,000 to 180,000 clones, 75% to 95% were seen once, and the ten largest hold 1.5% to 2%. This material consisted of peripheral blood, taken on day 0 of AZD1222 vaccination. Receptors originate from an adult in good health.

This rearrangement joins TRBV7-9 to TRBJ1-6; D possibly corresponds to TRBD1 (5 bases). V dropped 5 bases and J dropped 0 bases, with 11 bases sitting between them. CDR3 length equals 16 residues. Germline values: CDR1 SEHNR, CDR2 FQNEAQ (reference sequence). The CDR3 nucleotides are TGTGCCAGCAGCGCCTCAGGGAGCTCCTATAATTCACCCCTCCACTTT. Translation gives CASSASGSSYNSPLHF.

The chain employs TRBV7-2 and TRBJ2-5; 8 bases agree with TRBD1. The CDR3 length is 15 residues. CDR1 SGHTA and CDR2 FQGNSA come from the germline V gene. Trimming removed 2 bases from V and 2 bases from J; junction bases left unmatched: 4. The CDR3 loop is CASSLPGTGQETQYF. DNA of the CDR3: TGTGCCAGCAGCTTACCCGGGACAGGTCAAGAGACCCAGTACTTC.

The rearrangement uses TRBV27 and TRBJ2-7, with 7 bases lining up with TRBD1. The ends lost 6 bases at V and 9 bases at J; junction bases unmatched: 17. Germline V lookup: CDR1 MNHEY, CDR2 SMNVEV (reference sequence). The CDR3 spans 15 residues. CDR3 in DNA: TGTGCCAGCAGGATCCGGCCCCGGGACAGCCTCCCGCAGTACTTC. Protein: CASRIRPRDSLPQYF.

This chain uses TRBV7-3 with TRBJ2-1; tentatively, D is TRBD1 (6 bases). The germline V gene has CDR1 SGHTA and CDR2 FQGTGA. With 2 bases removed from V and 7 bases from J, the gap between germline ends came to 9 bases. The CDR3 has 13 residues. CDR3 amino acids: CASSLDRYNEQFF. The CDR3 nucleotides are TGTGCCAGCAGCTTAGACAGGTATAATGAGCAGTTCTTC.

The chain joins TRBV6-2 or TRBV6-3 to TRBJ1-1; 8 bases fit TRBD1. CDR3 length: 14 residues. V lost 5 bases to trimming and J lost 1 base; unmatched junction nucleotides: 3. Per germline, CDR1 MNHEY and CDR2 SVGEGT. CDR3 coding DNA: TGTGCCAGCAGTAAACAGGGGGAGAACACTGAAGCTTTCTTT. This codes for CASSKQGENTEAFF.

The chain couples TRBV24-1 to TRBJ2-1; 7 bases align to TRBD2. CDR1 and CDR2 (germline): KGHDR, SFDVKD. This CDR3 contains 15 residues. V shed 0 bases and J 5 bases; nucleotides not matched to a gene: 3. In DNA, the CDR3 is TGTGCCACCAGTGATTTGGCGGGAGACAACAATGAGCAGTTCTTC. It is translated as CATSDLAGDNNEQFF.

The chain couples TRBV7-9 to TRBJ2-7; the D call may be TRBD1 or TRBD2 (5 bases each). Germline V lookup: CDR1 SEHNR, CDR2 FQNEAQ (reference sequence). The CDR3 runs 16 residues. Trimming removed 7 bases from V and 6 bases from J, with 25 bases in between. The CDR3 nucleotides read TGTGCCAGCATTGAAAGGGCCGGGACGCCCTGGGGCGAGCAGTACTTC. Its protein product is CASIERAGTPWGEQYF.

Here the CDR3 reads CASSYRQGWIDEQFF. Written as DNA, the CDR3 is TGTGCCAGCAGCTACCGACAGGGTTGGATTGATGAGCAGTTCTTC. The chain carries TRBV7-8 and TRBJ2-1; 7 bases are shared with TRBD1. The germline V gene has CDR1 SGHVS and CDR2 FQNEAQ. This CDR3 region has 15 residues. V shed 4 bases and J 8 bases; nucleotides not matched to a gene: 11.

The chain recombines TRBV7-3 with TRBJ2-7, with D uncertain. Germline V CDR1 and CDR2: SGHTA, FQGTGA. CDR3 size: 13 residues. Between the trimmed V and J ends, which lost 2 bases and 1 base, there was a span of 6 bases. Written as DNA, the CDR3 is TGTGCCAGCAGCTTAGACGGATCCTACGAGCAGTACTTC. This sequence encodes CASSLDGSYEQYF.

This clone was seen only a few times. The rearrangement uses TRBV20-1 and TRBJ1-1; no reliable D call. Germline CDR1 is DFQATT and CDR2 is SNEGSKA (reference sequence). The CDR3 contains 14 residues. V was pared by 3 bases and J by 6 bases, with 17 bases between. This CDR3 reads CSASKRRLEAEAFF. In DNA, the CDR3 is TGCAGTGCTAGTAAGAGGAGGCTTGAAGCTGAAGCTTTCTTT.

The chain employs TRBV5-6 and TRBJ1-2; unclear D gene. Trimming took 3 bases from V and 0 from J, leaving 0 bases between them. The V gene's germline CDR1 is SGHDT and CDR2 YYEEEE. This CDR3 has 11 amino acids. This CDR3 reads CASSSNYGYTF. In nucleotides, the CDR3 is TGTGCCAGCAGCTCTAACTATGGCTACACCTTC.

This rearrangement joins TRBV7-9 to TRBJ1-2; D may be TRBD1 (6 bases). The CDR3 is 18 amino acids. Trimming shortened V by 1 base and J by 4 bases, and 22 bases separated the two germline ends. The germline CDR1 and CDR2 sequences are SEHNR and FQNEAQ (reference sequence). CDR3 sequence reads: CASSLGGFGQPDTYGYTF. CDR3 coding DNA: TGTGCCAGCAGCTTAGGGGGGTTCGGACAGCCAGACACCTATGGCTACACCTTC.

This chain uses TRBV5-1 with TRBJ2-2; 8 positions match TRBD2. From germline, CDR1 is SGHRS and CDR2 YFSETQ. The CDR3 extends over 19 amino acids. V shed 0 bases, J shed 2 bases, and the junction held 12 bases outside the gene matches. In nucleotides, the CDR3 is TGCGCCAGCAGCTTGGGTATAATGTTGTTAGCGGGAAACACCGGGGAGCTGTTTTTT. Amino acid sequence: CASSLGIMLLAGNTGELFF.